The 15 T cell receptor beta chains reported below all come from one sample, sequenced in a study of cytomegalovirus exposure and HLA in healthy donors. It was with 60 Vbeta and 13 Jbeta primers that the PCR ran. Repertoires were generated with immunoSEQ multiplex PCR, while TCRdb's copy carries only in-frame clones and drops some. Of 200,000 to 250,000 clones listed, about 74% were seen once; the top ten hold roughly a sixth. The specimen was PBMCs. All receptors come from a man aged 40-55 years in good health and CMV-seronegative.

The rearrangement links TRBV15 to TRBJ2-5, with 7 bases matching TRBD2. Germline V CDR1 and CDR2: LNHNV, YYDKDF (reference sequence). The CDR3 is 18 amino acids. The V segment lost 0 bases and the J segment 3 bases; nucleotides outside the gene matches: 13. The CDR3 loop reads CATSRDLGGPTSKETQYF. The CDR3 nucleotides read TGTGCCACCAGCAGAGATTTGGGAGGTCCGACTAGCAAAGAGACCCAGTACTTC.

The chain is built from TRBV7-2 and TRBJ1-2; D gene unclear. The CDR3 contains 16 residues. CDR1 is SGHTA, CDR2 FQGNSA, per germline. V shed 1 base and J shed 5 bases, with 17 bases lying between them. DNA for the CDR3: TGTGCCAGCAGCTTAGTAATTCCGACGGGTGGTTATGGCTACACCTTC. This sequence encodes CASSLVIPTGGYGYTF.

The chain carries TRBV5-1 and TRBJ2-5; D call uncertain. The CDR3 is 13 residues long. V was shortened by 4 bases and J by 3 bases, with 10 bases between the two germline ends. Germline values: CDR1 SGHRS, CDR2 YFSETQ. The CDR3 DNA reads TGCGCCAGCAGCCCGGTTGGTGAAGAGACCCAGTACTTC. Protein product: CASSPVGEETQYF.

The chain employs TRBV19 and TRBJ2-7, with 8 bases identical to TRBD1. CDR3 length: 15 amino acids. J lost 4 bases, V lost 3 bases, and 8 bases had no gene match. The V gene's germline CDR1 is LNHDA and CDR2 SQIVND (reference sequence). The CDR3 nucleotides read TGTGCCAGTAGTATCTCAACAGGGGGTTGGTACGAGCAGTACTTC. Translated, it gives CASSISTGGWYEQYF.

V is TRBV4-2 and J is TRBJ2-7; TRBD1 aligns across 9 bases. This CDR3 comprises 14 residues. Germline CDR1 is LGHNA and CDR2 is YNFKEQ. J lost 4 bases, V lost 3 bases, and 4 bases had no gene match. CDR3 DNA sequence: TGTGCCAGCAGCCAGGAGGGACAGGGATACGAGCAGTACTTC. Its translation: CASSQEGQGYEQYF.

This clone has only one observation. This chain joins TRBV11-2 and TRBJ2-1, with a possible D match to TRBD2 (6 bases). In germline, CDR1 is SGHAT, CDR2 FQNNGV. V dropped 1 base and J dropped 4 bases, with 11 bases sitting between them. The CDR3 runs to 15 residues. CDR3 DNA: TGTGCCAGCAGCTTAGGGCTGGGACTTTACAATGAGCAGTTCTTC. This codes for CASSLGLGLYNEQFF.

This clone was observed a single time. V usage is TRBV27 and J usage is TRBJ2-5; TRBD2 aligns across 12 bases. Germline trimming cut 3 bases from V and 6 bases from J; bases unmatched to any gene: 17. The CDR3 runs to 19 residues. From germline, CDR1 is MNHEY and CDR2 SMNVEV (reference sequence). CDR3 in amino acids: CASSFSTWTSGTLIQTQYF. Written as DNA, the CDR3 is TGTGCCAGCAGTTTCTCCACCTGGACTAGCGGGACCCTTATACAGACCCAGTACTTC.

This clone was detected once. The chain combines TRBV27 with TRBJ2-2; TRBD2 matches 9 bases. This CDR3 region has 14 residues. Germline V CDR1 and CDR2: MNHEY, SMNVEV (reference sequence). J was trimmed by 5 bases and V by 4 bases; bases with no gene match: 2. This chain's CDR3 is CASSWLAGTGELFF. In DNA, the CDR3 is TGTGCCAGCAGTTGGCTAGCGGGAACCGGGGAGCTGTTTTTT.

The rearrangement links TRBV4-3 to TRBJ1-6; TRBD1 is a possible D gene (6 bases). The CDR3 is 16 residues long. Per the germline V gene, CDR1 is LGHNA and CDR2 is YSLEER. The V and J ends lost 0 bases and 9 bases respectively, with 15 bases between them. The CDR3 region is CASSQDITGRISPLHF. The CDR3 DNA reads as TGCGCCAGCAGCCAAGATATAACAGGGCGAATTTCACCCCTCCACTTT.

The CDR3 DNA reads TGTGCCAGCAGTCCAGGGACACGCGATAGCAATCAGCCCCAGCATTTT. Encoded protein: CASSPGTRDSNQPQHF. V is TRBV27 and J is TRBJ1-5, with D maybe TRBD1 (6 bases). CDR3 length: 16 residues. Per the germline V gene, CDR1 is MNHEY and CDR2 is SMNVEV (reference sequence). The V and J ends lost 5 bases and 0 bases respectively, with 14 bases between them.

The V call is TRBV5-5, the J call TRBJ1-2; TRBD1 matches 8 bases. Trimming took 4 bases from V and 2 from J; bases not matched to a gene: 1. The V gene's germline CDR1 is SGHKS and CDR2 YYEKEE (reference sequence). The CDR3 extends over 13 amino acids. CDR3 in DNA: TGTGCCAGCAGCGGGACAGGAAACTATGGCTACACCTTC. It specifies CASSGTGNYGYTF.

This chain joins TRBV7-9 and TRBJ1-1; tentative D call: TRBD1 (6 bases). Looked up from germline, CDR1 is SEHNR and CDR2 is FQNEAQ (reference sequence). CDR3 size: 14 residues. V dropped 0 bases and J dropped 4 bases, with 9 bases sitting between them. As DNA, the CDR3 is TGTGCCAGCAGCTTAGCAGGCAGGGGCACTGAAGCTTTCTTT. Protein product: CASSLAGRGTEAFF.

This sequence joins TRBV27 and TRBJ2-1; D is perhaps TRBD1 (7 bases). Trimming pared 3 bases from V and 6 bases from J, leaving 15 bases between. Germline V gives CDR1 MNHEY, CDR2 SMNVEV (reference sequence). This CDR3 comprises 15 residues. CDR3 sequence: CASSLARGALNEQFF. CDR3 sequence (DNA): TGTGCCAGCAGTTTGGCCAGGGGGGCTCTCAATGAGCAGTTCTTC.

This clone was observed a handful of times. This chain links TRBV5-1 with TRBJ2-3; 10 bases are shared with TRBD2. The V gene end was trimmed by 5 bases and the J gene end by 4 bases; junction bases not matched to a gene: 7. Germline V lookup: CDR1 SGHRS, CDR2 YFSETQ. This CDR3 is built from 15 residues. For the CDR3, the DNA is TGCGCCAGCAGTTCCGGGCTAGCGGGGGCAGATACGCAGTATTTT. It specifies CASSSGLAGADTQYF.

This chain uses TRBV6-1 with TRBJ1-2, with 7 bases matching TRBD1. CDR3 size: 13 residues. The ends lost 4 bases at V and 7 bases at J; junction bases unmatched: 6. Germline loops: CDR1 MNHNS, CDR2 SASEGT. Here the CDR3 reads CASSATGTAGYTF. CDR3 DNA sequence: TGTGCCAGCAGTGCGACAGGGACCGCTGGCTACACCTTC.